These T cell receptor beta chains were read from a single sample in a study of blood T cell repertoires in COVID-19. Only in-frame clones appear in the TCRdb table, and some are missing; sequencing was by immunoSEQ multiplex PCR. Counted here are 250,000 to 350,000 clones, 87% occurring once; the ten biggest clones make up 6% to 7%. The sample taken for sequencing was PBMCs or T cells enriched from blood (not recorded which). All receptors come from a woman aged 40 to 50 who had recovered from COVID-19. Both conserved end residues are part of each CDR3. D genes are given only for firm matches. A clone size is listed for some rows: how often the clone was seen (once, few, many), or a class if it is expanded.

j_gene: TRBJ2-1
d_gene: .
abundance: .
v_gene: TRBV18
CDR3nt: TGTGCCAGCTCACCACCAGGGACAAGCTCCTACAATGAGCAGTTCTTC
CDR3aa: CASSPPGTSSYNEQFF

j_gene: TRBJ2-3
d_gene: TRBD2
abundance: .
v_gene: TRBV7-3
CDR3nt: TGTGCCAGCGCCAGCTCGCGGGAGAACGGAGATACGCAGTATTTT
CDR3aa: CASASSRENGDTQYF

j_gene: TRBJ1-5
d_gene: .
abundance: .
v_gene: TRBV7-2
CDR3nt: TGTGCCAGCAGCTCCATACGGGGGCAGCCCCAGCATTTT
CDR3aa: CASSSIRGQPQHF

j_gene: TRBJ1-4
d_gene: .
abundance: .
v_gene: TRBV21-1
CDR3nt: TGTGCCAGCAGCAAGGGACAGGGTGGGATGTTTTTT
CDR3aa: CASSKGQGGMFF

j_gene: TRBJ2-1
d_gene: .
abundance: .
v_gene: TRBV30
CDR3nt: TGTGCCTGGAGTCAAAGGTCGCGGGAAAATGAGCAGTTCTTC
CDR3aa: CAWSQRSRENEQFF

j_gene: TRBJ2-7
d_gene: .
abundance: .
v_gene: TRBV6-5
CDR3nt: TGTGCCAGCAGCAGGGGACGGGGGGAGGAGCAGTACTTC
CDR3aa: CASSRGRGEEQYF

j_gene: TRBJ2-1
d_gene: .
abundance: .
v_gene: TRBV18
CDR3nt: TGTGCCAGCTCACCACCTTTAGGGGGGGCGCGATTCAATGAGCAGTTCTTC
CDR3aa: CASSPPLGGARFNEQFF

j_gene: TRBJ2-7
d_gene: .
abundance: .
v_gene: TRBV4-2
CDR3nt: TGTGCCAGCAGCCAAGAGAGAACTAGCAATTTCGAGCAGTACTTC
CDR3aa: CASSQERTSNFEQYF

j_gene: TRBJ1-1
d_gene: .
abundance: .
v_gene: TRBV28
CDR3nt: TGTGCCAGCTATAATTCCCGGGGGAACACTGAAGCTTTCTTT
CDR3aa: CASYNSRGNTEAFF

j_gene: TRBJ1-2
d_gene: TRBD1
abundance: .
v_gene: TRBV25-1
CDR3nt: TGTGCCAGTTCGGGACAGATCAACTATGGCTACACCTTC
CDR3aa: CASSGQINYGYTF

j_gene: TRBJ2-3
d_gene: .
abundance: .
v_gene: TRBV2
CDR3nt: TGTGCCAGCACGAGACTAGTCACAGATACGCAGTATTTT
CDR3aa: CASTRLVTDTQYF

j_gene: TRBJ2-6
d_gene: .
abundance: .
v_gene: TRBV18
CDR3nt: TGTGCCAGCTCACCCCGGAGCTCTGGGGCCAACGTCCTGACTTTC
CDR3aa: CASSPRSSGANVLTF

j_gene: TRBJ2-5
d_gene: .
abundance: .
v_gene: TRBV2
CDR3nt: TGTGCCAGCAGTGAAGAGTTAGCGTGGGAGACCCAGTACTTC
CDR3aa: CASSEELAWETQYF

j_gene: TRBJ2-1
d_gene: .
abundance: .
v_gene: TRBV10-3
CDR3nt: TGTGCCATCAGTGAGGATACTAATGAGCAGTTCTTC
CDR3aa: CAISEDTNEQFF

j_gene: TRBJ1-1
d_gene: .
abundance: .
v_gene: TRBV4-3
CDR3nt: TGCGCCAGCAGCCAAGCGCGTGGTCAGGGGTTTCCGATGAACACTGAAGCTTTCTTT
CDR3aa: CASSQARGQGFPMNTEAFF

j_gene: TRBJ2-7
d_gene: .
abundance: .
v_gene: TRBV29-1
CDR3nt: TGCAGCGCGACGACCAGCGGAGAGCAGTACTTC
CDR3aa: CSATTSGEQYF

j_gene: TRBJ2-1
d_gene: .
abundance: .
v_gene: TRBV24-1
CDR3nt: TGTGCCACCAGTGATTTGCAGGCGGGGAACAATGAGCAGTTCTTC
CDR3aa: CATSDLQAGNNEQFF

j_gene: TRBJ2-7
d_gene: TRBD2
abundance: .
v_gene: TRBV7-9
CDR3nt: TGTGCCAGCTCGGCTAGCGGGAGTTACGAGCAGTACTTC
CDR3aa: CASSASGSYEQYF

j_gene: TRBJ2-1
d_gene: TRBD2
abundance: .
v_gene: TRBV28
CDR3nt: TGTGCCAGCAAGATCCCTGGACTAGCGGGCAACGTAATGGATGAGCAGTTCTTC
CDR3aa: CASKIPGLAGNVMDEQFF

j_gene: TRBJ1-4
d_gene: TRBD1
abundance: .
v_gene: TRBV2
CDR3nt: TGTGCCAGCAGTTGGACAGGAACTAATGAAAAACTGTTTTTT
CDR3aa: CASSWTGTNEKLFF

j_gene: TRBJ1-1
d_gene: .
abundance: .
v_gene: TRBV4-1
CDR3nt: TGCGCCAGCAGCCCCCTCGAGACAGCAAACACTGAAGCTTTCTTT
CDR3aa: CASSPLETANTEAFF

j_gene: TRBJ2-7
d_gene: TRBD1
abundance: few
v_gene: TRBV6-1
CDR3nt: TGTGCCAGCAGTGAAGGGGACAGGGTCGGCGAGCAGTACTTC
CDR3aa: CASSEGDRVGEQYF

j_gene: TRBJ2-1
d_gene: TRBD2
abundance: .
v_gene: TRBV20-1
CDR3nt: TGCAGTGCTGGTGGGACTAGCGCCGGAATAGCGCCCTACAATGAGCAGTTCTTC
CDR3aa: CSAGGTSAGIAPYNEQFF

j_gene: TRBJ1-1
d_gene: TRBD1
abundance: .
v_gene: TRBV5-5
CDR3nt: TGTGCCAGCAGCCGAGAAAGAACCGGGACAGCTCAGAACACTGAAGCTTTCTTT
CDR3aa: CASSRERTGTAQNTEAFF

j_gene: TRBJ1-1
d_gene: .
abundance: few
v_gene: TRBV7-2
CDR3nt: TGTGCCAGCAGCATCTACAGGGAGAACACTGAAGCTTTCTTT
CDR3aa: CASSIYRENTEAFF

j_gene: TRBJ1-4
d_gene: .
abundance: .
v_gene: TRBV10-2
CDR3nt: TGCGCCAGCAGTGAGGATCAGGGTTCAAGTGAAAAACTGTTTTTT
CDR3aa: CASSEDQGSSEKLFF

j_gene: TRBJ2-7
d_gene: .
abundance: .
v_gene: TRBV5-5
CDR3nt: TGTGCCAGCAGCTTGGCACAGTGGGCCCTTGAGCAGTACTTC
CDR3aa: CASSLAQWALEQYF

j_gene: TRBJ2-7
d_gene: .
abundance: .
v_gene: TRBV5-6
CDR3nt: TGTGCCAGCAGCTGGGGGACAACGGGAAAGTACGAGCAGTACTTC
CDR3aa: CASSWGTTGKYEQYF

j_gene: TRBJ2-1
d_gene: TRBD2
abundance: once
v_gene: TRBV7-3
CDR3nt: TGTGCCAGCAGCTTTAAAGGCGGGAGGGATGAGCAGTTCTTC
CDR3aa: CASSFKGGRDEQFF

j_gene: TRBJ2-3
d_gene: .
abundance: .
v_gene: TRBV4-1
CDR3nt: TGCGCCAGCAGGCAAAGCGGGCTCGGCACAGATACGCAGTATTTT
CDR3aa: CASRQSGLGTDTQYF

j_gene: TRBJ2-7
d_gene: .
abundance: .
v_gene: TRBV28
CDR3nt: TGTGCCAGCAGTCCAGACAGGGAGGACTACGAGCAGTACTTC
CDR3aa: CASSPDREDYEQYF

j_gene: TRBJ2-3
d_gene: TRBD2
abundance: .
v_gene: TRBV5-1
CDR3nt: TGCGCCAGCAGCCCCGGTTTTAGCGGGAGTAGCACAGATACGCAGTATTTT
CDR3aa: CASSPGFSGSSTDTQYF

j_gene: TRBJ1-4
d_gene: TRBD1
abundance: .
v_gene: TRBV5-1
CDR3nt: TGCGCCAGCAGGGGGGGACAGGCACCAACTAATGAAAAACTGTTTTTT
CDR3aa: CASRGGQAPTNEKLFF

j_gene: TRBJ1-6
d_gene: TRBD1
abundance: .
v_gene: TRBV27
CDR3nt: TGTGCCAGCAGTTGGCGGCAGGGGGCTCGTTCACCCCTCCACTTT
CDR3aa: CASSWRQGARSPLHF

j_gene: TRBJ1-3
d_gene: TRBD1
abundance: .
v_gene: TRBV2
CDR3nt: TGTGCCAGCAGTGAATGGGACAGGGTCTCTGGAAACACCATATATTTT
CDR3aa: CASSEWDRVSGNTIYF

j_gene: TRBJ1-5
d_gene: .
abundance: .
v_gene: TRBV19
CDR3nt: TGTGCCAGTAGTCCCACGGGGGGCAGGGTAGGCAATCAGCCCCAGCATTTT
CDR3aa: CASSPTGGRVGNQPQHF

j_gene: TRBJ2-3
d_gene: .
abundance: .
v_gene: TRBV12-3/TRBV12-4
CDR3nt: TGTGCCAGCAGGAGGGCAGGGGCAGATACGCAGTATTTT
CDR3aa: CASRRAGADTQYF

j_gene: TRBJ1-3
d_gene: .
abundance: .
v_gene: TRBV25-1
CDR3nt: TGTGCCAGCAGTGAGTCAGGGCCCCTTGCTGGAAACACCATATATTTT
CDR3aa: CASSESGPLAGNTIYF

j_gene: TRBJ2-1
d_gene: TRBD1
abundance: .
v_gene: TRBV28
CDR3nt: TGTGCCAGCAGTTTCGTCCGGGACAGGGGCGGGGGTGGTGAGCAGTTCTTC
CDR3aa: CASSFVRDRGGGGEQFF

j_gene: TRBJ2-1
d_gene: .
abundance: .
v_gene: TRBV28
CDR3nt: TGTGCCAGCAGGACTCAGGGGAGTGGCAATGAGCAGTTCTTC
CDR3aa: CASRTQGSGNEQFF

j_gene: TRBJ1-3
d_gene: .
abundance: .
v_gene: TRBV9
CDR3nt: TGTGCCAGCAGCGTAGGGGTAGCAGGAAACACCATATATTTT
CDR3aa: CASSVGVAGNTIYF

j_gene: TRBJ2-2
d_gene: .
abundance: .
v_gene: TRBV7-9
CDR3nt: TGTGCCAGCAGCTTAATGTCCGGGGCCGGGGAGCTGTTTTTT
CDR3aa: CASSLMSGAGELFF

j_gene: TRBJ1-5
d_gene: TRBD1
abundance: .
v_gene: TRBV6-5
CDR3nt: TGTGCCAGCAGGGCGACAGGGAATGGCAATCAGCCCCAGCATTTT
CDR3aa: CASRATGNGNQPQHF

j_gene: TRBJ2-3
d_gene: .
abundance: .
v_gene: TRBV18
CDR3nt: TGTGCCAGCTCACCCGCATCCAGGGGCCATACGCAGTATTTT
CDR3aa: CASSPASRGHTQYF

j_gene: TRBJ2-5
d_gene: TRBD1
abundance: .
v_gene: TRBV14
CDR3nt: TGTGCCAGCAGCCAAGATCGGTGGACAGGGGCGGAGACCCAGTACTTC
CDR3aa: CASSQDRWTGAETQYF

j_gene: TRBJ2-5
d_gene: TRBD2
abundance: .
v_gene: TRBV30
CDR3nt: TGTGCCTGGAGTGGATCTAGCGGGAGGGCGGGAAAGACCCAGTACTTC
CDR3aa: CAWSGSSGRAGKTQYF

j_gene: TRBJ2-7
d_gene: TRBD2
abundance: .
v_gene: TRBV11-2
CDR3nt: TGTGCCAGCAGCAAAACTACTAGCGGCCCCTACGAGCAGTACTTC
CDR3aa: CASSKTTSGPYEQYF

j_gene: TRBJ2-7
d_gene: TRBD2
abundance: .
v_gene: TRBV4-3
CDR3nt: TGCGCCAGCAGCCAACGAGCGGGAGGGCCCTACGAGCAGTACTTC
CDR3aa: CASSQRAGGPYEQYF

j_gene: TRBJ1-1
d_gene: .
abundance: .
v_gene: TRBV7-2
CDR3nt: TGTGCCAGCAGCCGCCAGGGGAACACTGAAGCTTTCTTT
CDR3aa: CASSRQGNTEAFF

j_gene: TRBJ2-7
d_gene: TRBD1
abundance: .
v_gene: TRBV3-1/TRBV3-2
CDR3nt: TGTGCCAGCAGAGGGCCGGGACAGCCATCCTACGAGCAGTACTTC
CDR3aa: CASRGPGQPSYEQYF

j_gene: TRBJ2-2
d_gene: TRBD2
abundance: .
v_gene: TRBV5-1
CDR3nt: TGCGCCAGTACAGCGGGACCGACGAACACCGGGGAGCTGTTTTTT
CDR3aa: CASTAGPTNTGELFF

j_gene: TRBJ2-1
d_gene: TRBD2
abundance: once
v_gene: TRBV28
CDR3nt: TGTGCCAGCACGAGGGCGGGAGGCTCGGTAGAGCGGTTCTTC
CDR3aa: CASTRAGGSVERFF

j_gene: TRBJ1-2
d_gene: .
abundance: once
v_gene: TRBV19
CDR3nt: TGTGCCAGTAAGCGAGGGACAATCGATGGCTACACCTTC
CDR3aa: CASKRGTIDGYTF

j_gene: TRBJ1-1
d_gene: .
abundance: .
v_gene: TRBV5-1
CDR3nt: TGCGCCAGCAGCTTCGGACTGATGAACACTGAAGCTTTCTTT
CDR3aa: CASSFGLMNTEAFF

j_gene: TRBJ1-1
d_gene: .
abundance: .
v_gene: TRBV28
CDR3nt: TGTGCCAGCTACCGCGGATTGAACACTGAAGCTTTCTTT
CDR3aa: CASYRGLNTEAFF

j_gene: TRBJ2-7
d_gene: .
abundance: .
v_gene: TRBV28
CDR3nt: TGTGCCAGCAGTTTTCCCCTCGGGGGTCGGCACTTC
CDR3aa: CASSFPLGGRHF

j_gene: TRBJ1-6
d_gene: .
abundance: .
v_gene: TRBV7-2
CDR3nt: TGTGCCAGCAGACCTAGAACAGGGCTCAGCCAATATAATTCACCCCTCCACTTT
CDR3aa: CASRPRTGLSQYNSPLHF

j_gene: TRBJ1-4
d_gene: .
abundance: .
v_gene: TRBV6-5
CDR3nt: TGTGCCAGCAGTTTCACGACAGATTATAATGAAAAACTGTTTTTT
CDR3aa: CASSFTTDYNEKLFF

j_gene: TRBJ2-7
d_gene: TRBD1
abundance: .
v_gene: TRBV27
CDR3nt: TGTGCCAGCAGTAGCAGGGGGAACTACGAGCAGTACTTC
CDR3aa: CASSSRGNYEQYF

j_gene: TRBJ2-7
d_gene: .
abundance: .
v_gene: TRBV10-1
CDR3nt: TGCGCCAGCGTACTTTGCGGGGCCGCCTACGAGCAGTACTTC
CDR3aa: CASVLCGAAYEQYF